Presented here are 6 T cell receptor beta chains from one specimen sequenced in a study of cytotoxic CD8 clonotypes in ibrutinib-treated CLL. Assay used: immunoSEQ multiplex PCR; TCRdb lists only in-frame clones, some missing. The sample comprises approximately 200,000 clones, over 60% of which are singletons, and roughly an eighth rests with the top ten. The sample was PBMCs, taken after 24 months of ibrutinib treatment. These TCRs come from a human donor with chronic lymphocytic leukemia.

The genes are TRBV19 and TRBJ2-3; maybe TRBD1 (6 bases). The germline V gene has CDR1 LNHDA and CDR2 SQIVND (reference sequence). Trimming cost V 5 bases and J 0 bases, with 15 bases left between them. This CDR3 is 16 amino acids long. The CDR3 coding sequence is TGTGCCAGTAGTCCCGGACAGTGGCTTAGCACAGATACGCAGTATTTT. This sequence encodes CASSPGQWLSTDTQYF.

This clone was seen a few times. V usage is TRBV7-2 and J usage is TRBJ1-5; D possibly corresponds to TRBD1 (6 bases). The CDR3 is 14 amino acids. Trimming stripped 5 bases from V and 0 bases from J, with 8 bases between. Germline V gives CDR1 SGHTA, CDR2 FQGNSA. The CDR3 loop is CASSRDTSNQPQHF. The CDR3 DNA reads TGTGCCAGCAGCCGGGACACTAGCAATCAGCCCCAGCATTTT.

The chain has TRBV18 and TRBJ2-7, with D maybe TRBD1 (6 bases). Germline loops: CDR1 KGHSH, CDR2 LQKENI. The ends were cut back, 4 bases at V and 7 bases at J, with 23 bases in the middle. The CDR3 loop spans 16 amino acids. DNA for the CDR3: TGTGCCAGCTCACTCGACCCGGGACACCGAGTTTGGGAGCAGTACTTC. Its translation is CASSLDPGHRVWEQYF.

DNA of the CDR3: TGTGCCAGCACACGATCCGGGACTGCAGTTTTGGAGCAGTACTTC. Translation: CASTRSGTAVLEQYF. The chain has TRBV5-4 and TRBJ2-7; D might be TRBD2 (6 bases). V lost 6 bases and J lost 7, with 23 bases in between. This CDR3 contains 15 residues. Germline-derived CDR1 and CDR2 are SGHNT and YYREEE (reference sequence).

In its sample, this clone was seen a few times. The chain combines TRBV27 with TRBJ2-7, with 9 nucleotides matching TRBD2. The CDR3 totals 13 residues. Germline V gives CDR1 MNHEY, CDR2 SMNVEV (reference sequence). V shed 6 bases, J shed 2 bases, and the junction held 2 bases outside the gene matches. For the CDR3, the DNA is TGTGCCAGCAGCCTAGCGGGAACCTACGAGCAGTACTTC. This translates into CASSLAGTYEQYF.

This CDR3 is CASSPRGAAGNEQFF. The CDR3 DNA reads TGTGCCAGCTCACCAAGGGGGGCGGCTGGCAATGAGCAGTTCTTC. This chain uses TRBV18 with TRBJ2-1; D might be TRBD1 or TRBD2, each matching 6 bases. There are 15 residues in the CDR3. Germline CDR1 and CDR2: KGHSH and LQKENI. V lost 2 bases to trimming and J lost 6 bases, with 14 bases between them.